The 11 T cell receptor beta chains below were found in one sample sequenced in a study of blood T cell repertoires in COVID-19. Here immunoSEQ multiplex PCR was the method, and the copy in TCRdb shows in-frame clones only, minus some. This table holds about 72,000 clones, 90% found once. The sequencing input was peripheral blood. These receptors were collected from a human donor in a cohort sampled during active COVID-19.

J is TRBJ2-2 and V is TRBV5-1; 13 bases are shared with TRBD2. The germline V gene has CDR1 SGHRS and CDR2 YFSETQ. With 5 bases clipped from V and 6 bases from J, the junction kept 7 bases outside the gene matches. The CDR3 is 16 residues long. Here the CDR3 reads CASRGIGLAGAGELFF. CDR3 coding DNA: TGCGCCAGCAGGGGGATTGGACTAGCGGGAGCCGGGGAGCTGTTTTTT.

This clone has a single count. V usage is TRBV19 and J usage is TRBJ2-1; D not resolved. CDR1 and CDR2 from the germline V gene are LNHDA and SQIVND (reference sequence). Trimming left V 1 base short and J 0 bases short, with 7 bases between. CDR3 length equals 15 residues. This chain's CDR3 is CASSIGPGSYNEQFF. The CDR3 region has the DNA TGTGCCAGTAGTATAGGGCCAGGCTCCTACAATGAGCAGTTCTTC.

This sequence joins TRBV7-9 and TRBJ2-6, with D hard to call. Germline V gives CDR1 SEHNR, CDR2 FQNEAQ (reference sequence). V was trimmed by 3 bases and J by 6 bases, leaving 9 bases between them. The CDR3 totals 14 residues. CDR3 residues: CASSFTTQANVLTF. In DNA, the CDR3 is TGTGCCAGCAGCTTTACAACCCAGGCCAACGTCCTGACTTTC.

The CDR3 reads CASSQEATGVHNEQFF. For the CDR3, the DNA is TGTGCCAGCAGCCAAGAAGCAACAGGGGTCCACAATGAGCAGTTCTTC. This chain uses TRBV3-1 (or the pseudogene TRBV3-2) with TRBJ2-1; TRBD1 agrees at 7 bases. With V trimmed by 0 bases and J by 5 bases, 7 bases remained unmatched. Germline CDR1 LGHDT, CDR2 YNNKEL (reference sequence). The CDR3 has 16 residues.

In nucleotides, the CDR3 is TGTGCCACCAGCAGAGAGGTGGGGACAGGATTAAACACCGGGGAGCTGTTTTTT. This sequence encodes CATSREVGTGLNTGELFF. The genes are TRBV15 and TRBJ2-2, with 8 positions matching TRBD1. Germline V gives CDR1 LNHNV, CDR2 YYDKDF (reference sequence). The CDR3 runs 18 residues. V shed 0 bases and J 2 bases; nucleotides not matched to a gene: 8.

This chain links TRBV3-1 (or the pseudogene TRBV3-2) with TRBJ2-1; D gene uncertain. The germline V and J ends were trimmed by 4 bases and 0 bases, with 13 bases remaining between them. CDR3 length equals 16 residues. The germline gives CDR1 LGHDT, CDR2 YNNKEL (reference sequence). The CDR3 region has the DNA TGTGCCAGCAGCCTTTTCGGAGATCCCTCCTACAATGAGCAGTTCTTC. Translation gives CASSLFGDPSYNEQFF.

This clone came up once. V and J are TRBV6-6 and TRBJ1-3; D gene ambiguous. The germline CDR1 and CDR2 sequences are MNHNY and SVGAGI (reference sequence). This CDR3 is 14 amino acids long. The V gene lost 3 bases and the J gene lost 4 bases, with 10 bases spanning the gap. The CDR3 nucleotides are TGTGCCAGCAGTTATACAATCTCCGGAAACACCATATATTTT. This codes for CASSYTISGNTIYF.

The chain uses TRBV5-1 and TRBJ2-1; 7 bases are a match to TRBD2. This CDR3 is 15 amino acids long. The V and J ends lost 0 bases and 5 bases, in that order; junction bases with no gene match: 5. Germline values: CDR1 SGHRS, CDR2 YFSETQ. CDR3: CASSLESGTNNEQFF. Here the CDR3 DNA reads TGCGCCAGCAGCTTGGAGAGCGGGACGAACAATGAGCAGTTCTTC.

This clone was found a few times. The chain has TRBV5-5 and TRBJ2-7; 8 bases fit TRBD1. The length of the CDR3 is 15 residues. The germline CDR1 and CDR2 sequences are SGHKS and YYEKEE (reference sequence). Unmatched junction bases numbered 7, after V lost 0 bases and J lost 5 bases. The CDR3 loop is CASSLVAGGEDEQYF. In nucleotides, the CDR3 is TGTGCCAGCAGCTTGGTAGCAGGGGGCGAGGACGAGCAGTACTTC.

The chain links TRBV28 to TRBJ2-7; 9 bases map to TRBD1. The CDR3 is 15 residues long. The V gene end was trimmed by 5 bases and the J gene end by 4 bases; junction bases not matched to a gene: 9. The V gene's germline CDR1 is MDHEN and CDR2 SYDVKM. CDR3 sequence (DNA): TGTGCCAGCAGTCCTCCCGGGACAGGGATGTACGAGCAGTACTTC. The encoded protein is CASSPPGTGMYEQYF.

J is TRBJ1-6 and V is TRBV28; D not certain. The germline CDR1 and CDR2 sequences are MDHEN and SYDVKM. With 3 bases removed from V and 5 bases from J, the gap between germline ends came to 8 bases. The CDR3 contains 14 residues. DNA of the CDR3: TGTGCCAGCAGTTTCCACGGAGATAATTCACCCCTCCACTTT. Residues: CASSFHGDNSPLHF.